These 20 T cell receptor beta chains were sequenced from one sample in a study of blood T cell repertoires in COVID-19. Some clones are missing from TCRdb's copy, which holds only in-frame ones; the method was immunoSEQ multiplex PCR. The data contain 98,000 or so clones, about 85% of them singletons. Sequences were obtained from peripheral blood. These receptor sequences come from a woman in her 70s with acute or convalescent COVID-19.

The CDR3 DNA sequence: TGTGCCAGTACAGGGGGCTATTCACCCCTCCACTTT. It is translated as CASTGGYSPLHF. The V gene is TRBV28, the J gene TRBJ1-6; 9 bases agree with TRBD1. The CDR3 spans 12 residues. CDR1 is MDHEN, CDR2 SYDVKM, per germline. V shed 9 bases and J 8 bases; nucleotides not matched to a gene: 2.

This clone was seen a few times. This chain uses TRBV10-1 with TRBJ1-1; TRBD1 agrees at 7 bases. After removal of 0 bases from V and 0 bases from J, the junction contained 1 base not matched to a gene. This CDR3 has 15 amino acids. Germline loops: CDR1 WNHNN, CDR2 SYGVQD (reference sequence). CDR3 bases: TGCGCCAGCAGTGAGTCGAGGGGGCTGAACACTGAAGCTTTCTTT. Its translation is CASSESRGLNTEAFF.

This clone was seen once. The V and J genes are TRBV30 and TRBJ2-1, with 8 nucleotides matching TRBD2. V shed 2 bases and J 9 bases; nucleotides not matched to a gene: 9. CDR1 is GTSNPN and CDR2 is SVGIG in the germline V gene (reference sequence). This CDR3 contains 14 residues. The CDR3 here is CAWSPSPGLGEQFF. As DNA, the CDR3 is TGTGCCTGGAGTCCATCCCCGGGACTAGGTGAGCAGTTCTTC. Filled out from reference TRBV30 and TRBJ2-1, the complete variable domain reads SQTIHQWPATLVQPVGSPLSLECTVEGTSNPNLYWYRQAAGRGLQLLFYSVGIGQISSEVPQNLSASRPQDRQFILSSKKLLLSDSGFYLCAWSPSPGLGEQFFGPGTRLTVL.

The J gene is TRBJ2-5, the V gene TRBV28; weak D call: TRBD1 (6 bases). The germline gives CDR1 MDHEN, CDR2 SYDVKM. The CDR3 spans 14 residues. Trimming removed 4 bases at V and 5 bases at J, with 14 bases between. CDR3 sequence reads: CASSSGGEFETQYF. CDR3 nucleotides: TGTGCCAGCAGTTCTGGGGGCGAGTTCGAGACCCAGTACTTC.

This clone was seen only once. This sequence joins TRBV7-9 and TRBJ1-1; 9 bases line up with TRBD1. With V trimmed by 5 bases and J by 0 bases, 4 bases remained unmatched. This CDR3 region has 15 residues. Germline V lookup: CDR1 SEHNR, CDR2 FQNEAQ (reference sequence). The CDR3: CASSPGQGMNTEAFF. DNA of the CDR3: TGTGCCAGCAGCCCGGGACAGGGTATGAACACTGAAGCTTTCTTT.

V is TRBV28 and J is TRBJ1-5, with D perhaps TRBD1 (6 bases). CDR1 is MDHEN, CDR2 SYDVKM, per germline. Trimming removed 5 bases from V and 0 bases from J, with 17 bases in between. The CDR3 extends over 17 amino acids. CDR3 sequence: CASSRPAQGISNQPQHF. The CDR3 DNA reads TGTGCCAGCAGTCGCCCCGCACAGGGTATTAGCAATCAGCCCCAGCATTTT.

The count of this clone is one. This CDR3 is CASSASITGTDTQYF. The CDR3 DNA reads as TGTGCCAGCAGTGCCTCGATCACTGGCACAGATACGCAGTATTTT. The genes are TRBV2 and TRBJ2-3; D remains ambiguous. Germline V CDR1 and CDR2: SNHLY, FYNNEI. Trimming pared 4 bases from V and 1 base from J, leaving 12 bases between. This CDR3 is 15 amino acids long.

The CDR3 protein is CASSLGTTNQPQHF. The CDR3 DNA reads as TGTGCCAGCAGCTTGGGGACAACCAATCAGCCCCAGCATTTT. The V gene is TRBV7-2, the J gene TRBJ1-5; D perhaps matches TRBD1 (6 bases). Germline loops: CDR1 SGHTA, CDR2 FQGNSA. V was cut by 3 bases and J by 3 bases, with 9 bases left in between. CDR3 length equals 14 residues.

This chain uses TRBV7-9 with TRBJ1-4; D might be TRBD1 (6 bases). V was shortened by 1 base and J by 8 bases, with 17 bases between the two germline ends. The CDR3 sequence is 16 residues long. Per germline, CDR1 SEHNR and CDR2 FQNEAQ (reference sequence). The CDR3 DNA reads TGTGCCAGCAGCTTAGTCATCGGCAGGGGAGGGGAAAAACTGTTTTTT. This translates into CASSLVIGRGGEKLFF.

The chain recombines TRBV6-5 with TRBJ2-7, with 10 positions matching TRBD2. Trimming at V came to 2 bases and at J to 7 bases, leaving 8 bases not matched to a gene. CDR1 MNHEY and CDR2 SVGAGI come from the germline V gene. The CDR3 contains 15 residues. The CDR3 DNA follows: TGTGCCAGCAGTTACACTAGCGGGACCCTCGGGGAGCAGTACTTC. Its protein product is CASSYTSGTLGEQYF.

The chain carries TRBV6-2 or TRBV6-3 and TRBJ2-3, with TRBD1 identical over 12 bases. Per germline, CDR1 MNHEY and CDR2 SVGEGT. J gave up 3 bases and V 2 bases, and 6 bases lay outside the gene matches. The CDR3 covers 17 residues. This CDR3 reads CASSYQGQGARTDTQYF. The CDR3 DNA reads as TGTGCCAGCAGTTACCAGGGACAGGGGGCGCGGACAGATACGCAGTATTTT.

The gene calls are TRBV7-3 and TRBJ2-2; D not resolved. The CDR3 has 15 amino acids. Germline loops: CDR1 SGHTA, CDR2 FQGTGA. V shed 2 bases and J shed 1 base, with 8 bases lying between them. This CDR3 reads CASSLGQLNTGELFF. CDR3 bases: TGTGCCAGCAGCTTAGGGCAACTGAACACCGGGGAGCTGTTTTTT.

This sequence joins TRBV5-1 and TRBJ2-1, with a tentative D call TRBD1 (5 bases). Germline loops: CDR1 SGHRS, CDR2 YFSETQ. The CDR3 contains 13 residues. V was trimmed by 1 base and J by 5 bases, leaving 7 bases between them. CDR3 DNA: TGCGCCAGCAGCTTGCAGGGAAACAATGAGCAGTTCTTC. Encoded protein: CASSLQGNNEQFF.

The J gene is TRBJ2-2, the V gene TRBV6-2 or TRBV6-3; TRBD2 matches 10 bases. J gave up 4 bases and V 2 bases, and 7 bases lay outside the gene matches. CDR3 size: 17 residues. CDR1 and CDR2 from the germline V gene are MNHEY and SVGEGT. CDR3 loop: CASSYGAGGPLTGELFF. CDR3 in DNA: TGTGCCAGCAGTTACGGAGCGGGGGGGCCCCTCACCGGGGAGCTGTTTTTT.

The chain combines TRBV25-1 with TRBJ1-1, with D perhaps TRBD1 (6 bases). V was cut by 1 base and J by 5 bases, with 8 bases left in between. The CDR3 has 13 residues. Germline CDR1 reads MGHDK; CDR2 reads SYGVNS. Written as DNA, the CDR3 is TGTGCCAGCAGTGAATTGGGGGCAACTGAAGCTTTCTTT. It specifies CASSELGATEAFF.

This rearrangement joins TRBV6-1 to TRBJ1-5; D is unresolved. Trimming stripped 5 bases from V and 0 bases from J, with 8 bases between. The germline V gene has CDR1 MNHNS and CDR2 SASEGT. The CDR3 is 14 amino acids. The CDR3 region has the DNA TGTGCCAGCAGTCCCCTAGATAGCAATCAGCCCCAGCATTTT. Protein sequence: CASSPLDSNQPQHF.

J is TRBJ1-5 and V is TRBV23-1; tentative D call: TRBD1 (5 bases). TRBV23-1 is an ORF for which the function is uncertain. The CDR3 is made up of 15 amino acids. V lost 4 bases, J lost 0 bases, and 10 bases lay in between. Here the CDR3 reads CASSPRTSSNQPQHF. CDR3 DNA sequence: TGCGCCAGCAGTCCACGGACATCTAGCAATCAGCCCCAGCATTTT.

This sequence joins TRBV10-1 and TRBJ2-7, with D perhaps matching TRBD1 (6 bases). Trimming shortened V by 2 bases and J by 4 bases, and 15 bases separated the two germline ends. Germline CDR1 is WNHNN and CDR2 is SYGVQD (reference sequence). The CDR3 has 15 residues. CDR3 bases: TGCGCCAGCAGTGAGAACGTACAGGGAGCGTACGAGCAGTACTTC. Its translation is CASSENVQGAYEQYF.

This clone was recorded once. The chain carries TRBV28 and TRBJ1-1; D is ambiguous. Germline CDR1 is MDHEN and CDR2 is SYDVKM. Trimming shortened V by 6 bases and J by 9 bases, and 26 bases separated the two germline ends. The length of the CDR3 is 16 residues. In DNA form, the CDR3 reads TGTGCCAGCAGACAGAACCAGGCGCAGGATCTGCTGAAAGCTTTCTTT. Translation: CASRQNQAQDLLKAFF. Looking up the rest from reference TRBV28 and TRBJ1-1 gives the full variable domain: DVKVTQSSRYLVKRTGEKVFLECVQDMDHENMFWYRQDPGLGLRLIYFSYDVKMKEKGDIPEGYSVSREKKERFSLILESASTNQTSMYLCASRQNQAQDLLKAFFGQGTRLTVV.

The J gene is TRBJ1-3, the V gene TRBV6-5; D might be TRBD1 (5 bases). Trimming pared 3 bases from V and 0 bases from J, leaving 12 bases between. This CDR3 has 16 amino acids. Germline-derived CDR1 and CDR2 are MNHEY and SVGAGI. CDR3 DNA: TGTGCCAGCAGTTATAGGCAGGGTTACTCTGGAAACACCATATATTTT. Its translation is CASSYRQGYSGNTIYF.